Following are 3 T cell receptor beta chains from one sample sequenced in a study of control samples from healthy donors and cancer patients. Clones were sequenced by immunoSEQ multiplex PCR, and TCRdb holds only the in-frame ones, with some missing. The top ten clones hold around 1% of a sample with 70,000 to 95,000 clones, 90% to 95% of them seen once. Sequencing was carried out using blood. Receptors originate from a woman younger than 45 in good health.

In DNA, the CDR3 is TGTGCCAGCAGTCTAAGGACAGTCCCGAACACCGGGGAGCTGTTTTTT. This sequence encodes CASSLRTVPNTGELFF. The V call is TRBV2, the J call TRBJ2-2; possibly TRBD1 for D (6 bases). The CDR3 has 16 residues. The V and J ends lost 5 bases and 0 bases respectively, with 13 bases between them. CDR1 and CDR2 from the germline V gene are SNHLY and FYNNEI.

This sequence joins TRBV7-9 and TRBJ1-3; perhaps TRBD1 as D (6 bases). CDR3 length equals 16 residues. Germline CDR1 SEHNR, CDR2 FQNEAQ (reference sequence). Trimming took 0 bases from V and 3 from J, leaving 12 bases between them. CDR3 in DNA: TGTGCCAGCAGCTTAGCGCGACAGGCCGGTGGAAACACCATATATTTT. Translation gives CASSLARQAGGNTIYF.

This clone has just one count. This rearrangement joins TRBV7-6 to TRBJ2-1; 9 nucleotides match TRBD2. Germline values: CDR1 SGHVS, CDR2 FNYEAQ. V dropped 4 bases and J dropped 7; count of bases not matched to a gene: 5. The CDR3 has 14 amino acids. This chain's CDR3 is CASSWGGRGNEQFF. The CDR3 DNA reads as TGTGCCAGCAGCTGGGGCGGGAGGGGGAATGAGCAGTTCTTC.